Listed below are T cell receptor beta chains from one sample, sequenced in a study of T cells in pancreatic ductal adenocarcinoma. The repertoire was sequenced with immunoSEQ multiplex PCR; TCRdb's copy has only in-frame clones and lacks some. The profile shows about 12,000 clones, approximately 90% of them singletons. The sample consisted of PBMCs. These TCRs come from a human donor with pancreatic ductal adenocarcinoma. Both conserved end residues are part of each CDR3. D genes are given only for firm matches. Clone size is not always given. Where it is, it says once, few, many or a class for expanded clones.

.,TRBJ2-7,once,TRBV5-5,TGTGCCAGCAGTCTTCTGACACTGGGCTCCTACGAGCAGTACTTC,CASSLLTLGSYEQYF
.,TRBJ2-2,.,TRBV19,TGTGCCAGTACCCCTTTTATCGCCGGGGAGCTGTTTTTT,CASTPFIAGELFF
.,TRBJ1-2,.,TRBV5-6,TGTGCCAGCAGAGTTTTGGACTCAGCTCACTATGGCTACACCTTC,CASRVLDSAHYGYTF
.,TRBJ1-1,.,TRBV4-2,TGTGCCAGCAGCCAAGATCTGGAAAGGGGAGCTTTCTTT,CASSQDLERGAFF
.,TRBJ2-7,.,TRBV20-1,TGCAGTGCTGGGGAGAAGTACTTC,CSAGEKYF
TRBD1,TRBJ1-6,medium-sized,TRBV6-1,TGTGCCAGCGAGGGACAGGAGAGGGAATTTGGGCCCCTCCACTTT,CASEGQEREFGPLHF
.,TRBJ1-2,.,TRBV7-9,TGTGCCAGCAGTCCGGACACCTCCTGGGGGGGCTACACCTTC,CASSPDTSWGGYTF
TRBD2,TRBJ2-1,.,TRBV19,TGTGCCAGTAGTATGCGGTTTTTAGCGGGGGGGAGAAATGAGCAGTTCTTC,CASSMRFLAGGRNEQFF
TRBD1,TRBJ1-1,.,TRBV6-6,TGTGCCGGTTCCAAACAGGGGAAGGACACTGAAGCTTTCTTT,CAGSKQGKDTEAFF
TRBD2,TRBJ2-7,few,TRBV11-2,TGTGCCAGCAACCTAGCGGGAGGGAGCTCCTACGAGCAGTACTTC,CASNLAGGSSYEQYF
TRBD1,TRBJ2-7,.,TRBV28,TGTGCCAGCAGTTTGCAGACAGGGTTCGAGCAGTACTTC,CASSLQTGFEQYF
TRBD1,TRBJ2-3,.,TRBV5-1,TGCGCCAGCAGCTCGCTCGGACAGGAGAGCACAGATACGCAGTATTTT,CASSSLGQESTDTQYF
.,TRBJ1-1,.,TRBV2,TGTGCCAGCAAGGGAGATTGGGTTGGGACTGAAGCTTTCTTT,CASKGDWVGTEAFF
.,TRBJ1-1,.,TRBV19,TGTGCCAGTACCTTGAGAGATGGGGGCGTGAGGTTGGGCACTGAAGCTTTCTTT,CASTLRDGGVRLGTEAFF
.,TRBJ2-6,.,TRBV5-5,TGTGCCAGCAGGGATATAATGGTCTCTGGGGCCAACGTCCTGACTTTC,CASRDIMVSGANVLTF
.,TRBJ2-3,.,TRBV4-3,TGCGCCAGCAGCCAAGATAAGGGTGGGTTTTCCACAGATACGCAGTATTTT,CASSQDKGGFSTDTQYF
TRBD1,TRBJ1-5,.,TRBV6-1,TGTGCCAGCAGGGGGGGCCTACAGGGGCATCAGCCCCAGCATTTT,CASRGGLQGHQPQHF
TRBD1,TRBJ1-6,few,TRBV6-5,TGTGCCAGCAGTGGGACAGATTTTGGCTCACCCCTCCACTTT,CASSGTDFGSPLHF
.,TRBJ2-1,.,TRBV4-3,TGCGCCAGCAGCCAAGAGCGCGGAGGCGATGAGCAGTTCTTC,CASSQERGGDEQFF
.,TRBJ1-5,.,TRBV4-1,TGCGCCAGCAGCCAAGATCGGACGAACAATCAGCCCCAGCATTTT,CASSQDRTNNQPQHF
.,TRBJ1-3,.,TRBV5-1,TGCGCCAGCAGCTTGGCTCCAGGAGAAGGAAACACCATATATTTT,CASSLAPGEGNTIYF
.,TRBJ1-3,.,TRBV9,TGTGCCAGCAGCCCAGCGGGCGATGGAAACACCATATATTTT,CASSPAGDGNTIYF
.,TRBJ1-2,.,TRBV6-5,TGTGCCAGCAGTGTCGCGGGGGTGGACTATGGCTACACCTTC,CASSVAGVDYGYTF
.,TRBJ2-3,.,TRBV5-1,TGCGCCAGCAGGAAGGGAGCGGTTAGCACAGATACGCAGTATTTT,CASRKGAVSTDTQYF
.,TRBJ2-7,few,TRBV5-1,TGCGCCAGCAGCTTTCTCGGAAGGGCGCCCTACGAGCAGTACTTC,CASSFLGRAPYEQYF
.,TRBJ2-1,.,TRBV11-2,TGTGCCAGCAGCCGTGGAGGGCGGCTCTCCTACAATGAGCAGTTCTTC,CASSRGGRLSYNEQFF
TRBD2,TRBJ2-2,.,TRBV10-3,TGTGCCATCAGGGGGACTAGCGGTCGAAACACCGGGGAGCTGTTTTTT,CAIRGTSGRNTGELFF
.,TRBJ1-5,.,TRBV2,TGTGCCAGCAGCTTTGGTGCTGTTCAGCCCCAGCATTTT,CASSFGAVQPQHF
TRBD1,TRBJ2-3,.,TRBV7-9,TGTGCCAGCAGCAGGGGGCAAGATACGCAGTATTTT,CASSRGQDTQYF
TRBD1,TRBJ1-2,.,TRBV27,TGTGCCAGCAGTCCGACAGGGAACTATGGCTACACCTTC,CASSPTGNYGYTF
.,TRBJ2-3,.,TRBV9,TGTGCCAGCAGCGTAAGTAGCACCACAGATACGCAGTATTTT,CASSVSSTTDTQYF
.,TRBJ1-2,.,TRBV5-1,TGCGCCAGCAGTCAGGACAGACCGGATGGCTACACCTTC,CASSQDRPDGYTF
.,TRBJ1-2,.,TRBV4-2,TGTGCCAGCAGCCAAGATAGAAAGGACAGCGGCTGGGGCTACACCTTC,CASSQDRKDSGWGYTF
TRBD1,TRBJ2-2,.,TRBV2,TGTGCCAGCAATGAGGGACAGATTTCCCCAGGGGAGCTGTTTTTT,CASNEGQISPGELFF
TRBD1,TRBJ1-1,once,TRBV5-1,TGCGCCAGCAGCCCCCCTGGGACAGGGACACTCACTGAAGCTTTCTTT,CASSPPGTGTLTEAFF
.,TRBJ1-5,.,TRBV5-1,TGCGCCAGCAGCTTGGATGGGAATCAGCCCCAGCATTTT,CASSLDGNQPQHF
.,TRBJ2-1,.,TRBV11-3,TGTGCCAGCAGCTTAGTGGCGGGGACGTACAATGAGCAGTTCTTC,CASSLVAGTYNEQFF
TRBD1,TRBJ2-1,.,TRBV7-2,TGTGCCAGCAGCTCTAGGACAGGGGTCTACAATGAGCAGTTCTTC,CASSSRTGVYNEQFF
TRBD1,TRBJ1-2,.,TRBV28,TGTGCCAGCAGTTCCATATCCTACTACCAGGGGGAAGAGGATGGCTACACCTTC,CASSSISYYQGEEDGYTF
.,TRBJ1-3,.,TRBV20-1,TGCAGTGCTGTAGGGTCGAACACCATATATTTT,CSAVGSNTIYF
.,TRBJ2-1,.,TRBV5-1,TGCGCCAGCAGCTTGGTTTCGGGTTCCTACAATGAGCAGTTCTTC,CASSLVSGSYNEQFF
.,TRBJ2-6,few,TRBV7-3,TGTGCCAGCAGCTTAATCGCTGGGGCCAACGTCCTGACTTTC,CASSLIAGANVLTF
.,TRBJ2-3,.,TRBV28,TGTGCCAGCAGTCCGGGACCCCTGCGAGATACGCAGTATTTT,CASSPGPLRDTQYF
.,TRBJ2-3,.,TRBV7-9,TGTGCCAGCAGCCAAGACTTGGGTACGCAGTATTTT,CASSQDLGTQYF
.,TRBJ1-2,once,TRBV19,TGTGCCAGTAGTCTCCGGGATAGCTATGGCTACACCTTC,CASSLRDSYGYTF
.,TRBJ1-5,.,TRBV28,TGTGCCAGCAGTCTCCCCGGGACACTTTCTAGCAATCAGCCCCAGCATTTT,CASSLPGTLSSNQPQHF
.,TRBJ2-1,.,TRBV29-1,TGCAGCGTTGATAATGCCGACAGACTCTCCTACAATGAGCAGTTCTTC,CSVDNADRLSYNEQFF
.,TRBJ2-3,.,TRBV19,TGTGCCAGTAGGAGGACTACGAACACAGATACGCAGTATTTT,CASRRTTNTDTQYF
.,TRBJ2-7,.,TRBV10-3,TGTGCCATCAGTGAACAGTACGAGCAGTACTTC,CAISEQYEQYF
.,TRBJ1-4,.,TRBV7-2,TGTGCCAGCAGCTTGGCAGGGGCCAGAGGGGAAAAACTGTTTTTT,CASSLAGARGEKLFF